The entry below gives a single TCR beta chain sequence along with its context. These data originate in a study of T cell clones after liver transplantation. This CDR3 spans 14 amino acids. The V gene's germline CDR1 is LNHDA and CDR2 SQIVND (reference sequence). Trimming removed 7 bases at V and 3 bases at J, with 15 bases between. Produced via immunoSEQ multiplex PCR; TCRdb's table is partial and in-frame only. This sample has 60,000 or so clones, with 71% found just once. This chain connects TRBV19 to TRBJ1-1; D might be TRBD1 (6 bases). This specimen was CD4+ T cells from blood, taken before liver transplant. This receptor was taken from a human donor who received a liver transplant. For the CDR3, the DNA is TGTGCCAGTATCTATAGGGGGTCGGACACTGAAGCTTTCTTT. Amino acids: CASIYRGSDTEAFF.